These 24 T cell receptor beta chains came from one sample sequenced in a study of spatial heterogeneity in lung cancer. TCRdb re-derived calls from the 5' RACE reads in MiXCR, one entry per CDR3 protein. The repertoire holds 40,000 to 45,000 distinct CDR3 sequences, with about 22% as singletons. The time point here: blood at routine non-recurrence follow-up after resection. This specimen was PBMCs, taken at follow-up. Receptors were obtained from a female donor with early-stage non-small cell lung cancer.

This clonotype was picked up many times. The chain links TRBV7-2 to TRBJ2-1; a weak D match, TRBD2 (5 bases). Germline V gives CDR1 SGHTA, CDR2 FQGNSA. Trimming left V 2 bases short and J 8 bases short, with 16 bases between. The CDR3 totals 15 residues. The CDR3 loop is CASSLRGRLGYEQFF. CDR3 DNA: TGTGCCAGCAGCTTAAGAGGGCGTTTGGGGTATGAGCAGTTCTTC.

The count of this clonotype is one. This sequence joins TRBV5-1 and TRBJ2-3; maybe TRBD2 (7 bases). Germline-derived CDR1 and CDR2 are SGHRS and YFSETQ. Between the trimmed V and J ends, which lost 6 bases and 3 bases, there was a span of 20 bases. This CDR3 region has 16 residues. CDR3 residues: CASTLLGGGRTDTQYF. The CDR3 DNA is TGCGCCAGCACCCTCCTGGGAGGGGGGAGAACAGATACGCAGTATTTT.

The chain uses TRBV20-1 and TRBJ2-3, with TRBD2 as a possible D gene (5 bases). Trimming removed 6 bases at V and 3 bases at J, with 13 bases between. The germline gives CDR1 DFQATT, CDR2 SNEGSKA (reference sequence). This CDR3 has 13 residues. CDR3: CSAKSDLTDTQYF. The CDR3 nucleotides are TGCAGTGCGAAATCGGACTTGACAGATACGCAGTATTTT.

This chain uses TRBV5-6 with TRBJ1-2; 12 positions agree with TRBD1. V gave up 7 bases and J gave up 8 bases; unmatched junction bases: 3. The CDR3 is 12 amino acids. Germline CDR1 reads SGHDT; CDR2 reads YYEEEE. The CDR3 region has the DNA TGTGCCAGCGGGGACAGGGGGCGCGGCTACACCTTC. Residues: CASGDRGRGYTF. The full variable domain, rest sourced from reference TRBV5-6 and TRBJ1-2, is DAGVTQSPTHLIKTRGQQVTLRCSPKSGHDTVSWYQQALGQGPQFIFQYYEEEERQRGNFPDRFSGHQFPNYSSELNVNALLLGDSALYLCASGDRGRGYTFGSGTRLTVV.

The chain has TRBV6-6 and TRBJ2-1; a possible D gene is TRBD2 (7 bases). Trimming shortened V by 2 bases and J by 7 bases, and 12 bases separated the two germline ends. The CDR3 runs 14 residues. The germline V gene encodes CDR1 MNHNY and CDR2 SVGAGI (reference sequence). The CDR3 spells CASSYGGASNEQFF. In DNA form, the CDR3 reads TGTGCCAGCAGTTACGGGGGGGCTTCAAATGAGCAGTTCTTC.

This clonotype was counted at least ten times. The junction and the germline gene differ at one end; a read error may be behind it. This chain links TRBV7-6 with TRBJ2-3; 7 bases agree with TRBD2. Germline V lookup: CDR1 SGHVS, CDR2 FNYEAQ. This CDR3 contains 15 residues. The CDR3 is CATSPAGAFTDTQYF. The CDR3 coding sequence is TGTGCCACCAGCCCCGCGGGAGCTTTCACAGATACGCAGTATTTT. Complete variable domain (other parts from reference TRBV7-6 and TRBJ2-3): GAGVSQSPRYKVTKRGQDVALRCDPISGHVSLYWYRQALGQGPEFLTYFNYEAQQDKSGLPNDRFSAERPEGSISTLTIQRTEQRDSAMYRCATSPAGAFTDTQYFGPGTRLTVL.

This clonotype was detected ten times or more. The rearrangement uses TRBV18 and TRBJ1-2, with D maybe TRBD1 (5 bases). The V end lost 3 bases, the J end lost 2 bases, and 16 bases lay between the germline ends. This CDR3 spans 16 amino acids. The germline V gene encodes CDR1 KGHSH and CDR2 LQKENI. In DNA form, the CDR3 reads TGTGCCAGCTCACCCCGCGGGGGGTCGGTGAACTATGGCTACACCTTC. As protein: CASSPRGGSVNYGYTF.

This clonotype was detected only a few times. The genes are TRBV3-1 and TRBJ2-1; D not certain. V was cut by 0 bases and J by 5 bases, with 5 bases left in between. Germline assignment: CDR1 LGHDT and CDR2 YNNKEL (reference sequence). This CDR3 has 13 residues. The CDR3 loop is CASSQDPHNEQFF. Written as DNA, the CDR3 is TGTGCCAGCAGCCAAGATCCCCACAATGAGCAGTTCTTC.

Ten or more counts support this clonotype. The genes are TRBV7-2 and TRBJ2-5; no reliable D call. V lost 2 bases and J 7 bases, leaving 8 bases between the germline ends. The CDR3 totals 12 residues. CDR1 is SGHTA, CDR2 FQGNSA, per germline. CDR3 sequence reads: CASSLTFGTQYF. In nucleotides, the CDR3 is TGTGCCAGCAGCTTAACTTTCGGGACCCAGTACTTC.

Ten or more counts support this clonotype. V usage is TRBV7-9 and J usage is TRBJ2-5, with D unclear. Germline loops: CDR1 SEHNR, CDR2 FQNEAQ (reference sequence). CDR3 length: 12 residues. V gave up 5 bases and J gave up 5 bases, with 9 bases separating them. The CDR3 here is CASSPVGETQYF. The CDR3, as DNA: TGTGCCAGCAGCCCGGTGGGGGAGACCCAGTACTTC.

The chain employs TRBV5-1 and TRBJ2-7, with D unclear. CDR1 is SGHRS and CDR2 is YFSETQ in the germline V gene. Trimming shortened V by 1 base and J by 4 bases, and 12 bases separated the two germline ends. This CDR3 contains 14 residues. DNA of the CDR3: TGCGCCAGCAGCTTGACAGTCTCGACTTACGAGCAGTACTTC. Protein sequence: CASSLTVSTYEQYF.

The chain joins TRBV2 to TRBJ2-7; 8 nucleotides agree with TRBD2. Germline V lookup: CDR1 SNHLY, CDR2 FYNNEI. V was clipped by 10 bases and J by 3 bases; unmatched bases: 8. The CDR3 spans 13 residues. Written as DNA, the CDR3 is TGTGCCACCGGGAGGGACACAAACTACGAGCAGTACGTC. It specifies CATGRDTNYEQYV.

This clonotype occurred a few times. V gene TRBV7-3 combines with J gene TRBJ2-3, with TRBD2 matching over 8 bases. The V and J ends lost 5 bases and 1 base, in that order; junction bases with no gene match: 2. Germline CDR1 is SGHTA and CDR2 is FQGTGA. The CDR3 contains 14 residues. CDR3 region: CASSLTSGTDTQYF. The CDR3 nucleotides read TGTGCCAGCAGCCTGACTAGCGGCACAGATACGCAGTATTTT.

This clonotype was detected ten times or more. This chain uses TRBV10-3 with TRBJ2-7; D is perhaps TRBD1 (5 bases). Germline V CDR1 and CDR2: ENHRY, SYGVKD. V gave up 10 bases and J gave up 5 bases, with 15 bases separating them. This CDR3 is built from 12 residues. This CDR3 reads CATPRWGDEQYV. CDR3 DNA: TGTGCCACCCCCCGATGGGGCGACGAGCAGTACGTC.

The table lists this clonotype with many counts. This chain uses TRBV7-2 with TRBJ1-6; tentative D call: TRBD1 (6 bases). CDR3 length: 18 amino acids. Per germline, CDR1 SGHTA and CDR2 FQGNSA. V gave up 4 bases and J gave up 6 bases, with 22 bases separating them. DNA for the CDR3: TGTGCCAGCAGCTCCCCAGGGGCGGCACTGTTAACTAATTCACCCCTCCACTTT. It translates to CASSSPGAALLTNSPLHF.

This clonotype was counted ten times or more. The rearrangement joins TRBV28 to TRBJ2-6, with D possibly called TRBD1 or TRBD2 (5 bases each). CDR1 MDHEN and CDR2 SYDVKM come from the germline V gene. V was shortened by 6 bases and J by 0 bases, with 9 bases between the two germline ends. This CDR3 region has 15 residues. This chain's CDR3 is CASRGVHSGANVLTF. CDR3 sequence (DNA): TGTGCCAGCAGGGGGGTCCACTCTGGGGCCAACGTCCTGACTTTC. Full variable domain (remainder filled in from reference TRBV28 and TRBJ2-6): DVKVTQSSRYLVKRTGEKVFLECVQDMDHENMFWYRQDPGLGLRLIYFSYDVKMKEKGDIPEGYSVSREKKERFSLILESASTNQTSMYLCASRGVHSGANVLTFGAGSRLTVL.

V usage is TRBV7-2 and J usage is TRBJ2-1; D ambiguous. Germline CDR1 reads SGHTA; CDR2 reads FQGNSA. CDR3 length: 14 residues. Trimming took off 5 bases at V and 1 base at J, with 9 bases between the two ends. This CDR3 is CASSRPGSYNEQFF. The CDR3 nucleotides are TGTGCCAGCAGCCGACCCGGATCCTACAATGAGCAGTTCTTC.

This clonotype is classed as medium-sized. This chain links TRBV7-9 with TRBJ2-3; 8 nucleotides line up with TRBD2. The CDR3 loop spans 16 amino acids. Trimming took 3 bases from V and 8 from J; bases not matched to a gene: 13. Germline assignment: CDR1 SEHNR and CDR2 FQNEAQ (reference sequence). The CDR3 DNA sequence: TGTGCCAGCAGCTTCGGGCTAGCGGGTGCCGGGGGTACGCAGTATTTT. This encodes CASSFGLAGAGGTQYF.

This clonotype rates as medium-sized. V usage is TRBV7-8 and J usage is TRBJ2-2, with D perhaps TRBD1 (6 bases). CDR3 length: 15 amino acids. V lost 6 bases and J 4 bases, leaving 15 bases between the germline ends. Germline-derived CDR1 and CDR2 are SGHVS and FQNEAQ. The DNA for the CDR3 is TGTGCCAGCAGAGACCAGGGGTTGAGCACCGGGGAGCTGTTTTTT. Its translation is CASRDQGLSTGELFF. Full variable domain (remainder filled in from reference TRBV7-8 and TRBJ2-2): GAGVSQSPRYKVAKRGQDVALRCDPISGHVSLFWYQQALGQGPEFLTYFQNEAQLDKSGLPSDRFFAERPEGSVSTLKIQRTQQEDSAVYLCASRDQGLSTGELFFGEGSRLTVL.

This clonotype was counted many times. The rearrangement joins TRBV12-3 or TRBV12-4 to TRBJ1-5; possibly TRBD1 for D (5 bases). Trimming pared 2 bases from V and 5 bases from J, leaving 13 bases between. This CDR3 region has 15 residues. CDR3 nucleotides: TGTGCCAGCAGTTTAAAAGGGGTTGGGCATCAGCCCCAGCATTTT. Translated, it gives CASSLKGVGHQPQHF.

The CDR3 spells CASNRGQGVNEQFF. In DNA form, the CDR3 reads TGTGCCAGCAATAGGGGACAGGGAGTAAATGAGCAGTTCTTC. The J gene is TRBJ2-1, the V gene TRBV6-1; 9 bases align to TRBD1. This CDR3 contains 14 residues. The V and J ends lost 7 bases and 7 bases, in that order; junction bases with no gene match: 8. Germline V gene sequence: CDR1 MNHNS, CDR2 SASEGT.

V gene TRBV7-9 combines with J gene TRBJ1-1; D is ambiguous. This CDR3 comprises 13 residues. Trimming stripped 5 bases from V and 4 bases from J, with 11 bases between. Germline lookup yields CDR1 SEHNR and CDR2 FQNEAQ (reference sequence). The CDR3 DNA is TGTGCCAGCAGCCGGGAGGCGGGCACTGAAGCTTTCTTT. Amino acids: CASSREAGTEAFF.

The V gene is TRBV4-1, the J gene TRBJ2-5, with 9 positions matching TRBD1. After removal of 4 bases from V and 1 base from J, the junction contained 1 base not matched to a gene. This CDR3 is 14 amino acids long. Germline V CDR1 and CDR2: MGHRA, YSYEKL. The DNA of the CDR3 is TGCGCCAGCAGCCCGGACAGGGGCCAAGAGACCCAGTACTTC. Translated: CASSPDRGQETQYF.

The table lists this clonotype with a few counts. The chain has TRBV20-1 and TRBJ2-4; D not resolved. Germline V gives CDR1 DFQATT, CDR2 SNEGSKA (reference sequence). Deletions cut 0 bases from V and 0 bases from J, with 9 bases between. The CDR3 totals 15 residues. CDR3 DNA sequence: TGCAGTGCTAGAGAGGCCTTACTAGCCAAAAACATTCAGTACTTC. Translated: CSAREALLAKNIQYF.